This T cell receptor (beta chain) was profiled in a study of T cell responses to AZD1222 COVID-19 vaccine. CDR1 is SGHAT, CDR2 FQNNGV, per germline. V gave up 4 bases and J gave up 0 bases, with 12 bases separating them. CDR3 length equals 15 residues. Assay: immunoSEQ multiplex PCR; the TCRdb copy retains only in-frame clones and omits some. The sample includes 150,000 to 200,000 clones, roughly 93% of them seen just once. The sequencing here drew on peripheral blood, taken on day 0 of AZD1222 vaccination. The chain joins TRBV11-2 to TRBJ1-2; TRBD1 might be the D (5 bases). The clonotype was recovered from an adult in good health. CDR3 sequence: CASSWGTRANYGYTF. DNA of the CDR3: TGTGCCAGCAGCTGGGGGACCAGGGCTAACTATGGCTACACCTTC.